A selection of T cell receptor beta chains follows, all from one sample in a study of T-cell memory formation after mild COVID-19. TCRdb reprocessed the 5' RACE reads via MiXCR and lists one record per CDR3 protein. The data contain roughly 500,000 distinct CDR3 sequences, about 20% of them singletons. The sample comprised PBMCs or a T cell subset sorted from them (not recorded which). These receptors were taken from an adult woman who had mild COVID-19 (a few samples of this study predate the infection). Cell type and time point are not known. CDR3s include the opening cysteine and the closing phenylalanine or tryptophan. The D gene is left open where the match is weak. A row's size may be missing; if present it is once, few, many or a size class.

size	V	J	D	DNA	CDR3
few	TRBV27	TRBJ1-4	TRBD1	TGTGCCAGCAGTACATCTCCCGGGACAGGGGCAACTAATGAAAAACTGTTTTTT	CASSTSPGTGATNEKLFF
few	TRBV4-1	TRBJ2-7	TRBD2	TGCGCCAGCAGCCCCAATCATCTGGGGACTAGCGGGGGGTTCTCCTACGAGCAGTACTTC	CASSPNHLGTSGGFSYEQYF
-	TRBV20-1	TRBJ1-2	-	TGCAGTGCTAGCCTCCGGGGCCCGAGCGTCTATGGCTACACCTTC	CSASLRGPSVYGYTF
-	TRBV20-1	TRBJ2-7	TRBD2	TGCAGTGCTAGAGCGGGGACTAGCGGAGTCGAGCAGTACTTC	CSARAGTSGVEQYF
-	TRBV6-6	TRBJ1-1	TRBD1	TGTGCCAGCAGTGCGCCCGGGACAGGGCGTAACACTGAAGCTTTCTTT	CASSAPGTGRNTEAFF
few	TRBV4-3	TRBJ2-7	-	TGCGCCAGCAGCCGAGGGCCCTACGAGCAGTACTTC	CASSRGPYEQYF
-	TRBV30	TRBJ2-7	-	TGTGCCTGGAGCCTTGTAGGAGCCTACGATGAGCAGTACTTC	CAWSLVGAYDEQYF
-	TRBV24-1	TRBJ2-2	-	TGTGCCACCAGTGATTTGCAAACAGGAAGCGGGGAGCTGTTTTTT	CATSDLQTGSGELFF
-	TRBV29-1	TRBJ2-1	TRBD2	TGCAGCGTTGAAGATCGGGGGACTAGCGGGAGGGGGAATGAGCAGTTCTTC	CSVEDRGTSGRGNEQFF
once	TRBV4-3	TRBJ1-4	TRBD1	TGCGCCAGCAGCCAAGATCAGGGGGCTAATGAAAAACTGTTTTTT	CASSQDQGANEKLFF
many	TRBV7-2	TRBJ2-5	-	TGTGCCAGCAGCTCGGGACTCCAAGAGACCCAGTACTTC	CASSSGLQETQYF
many	TRBV3-1	TRBJ2-3	TRBD2	TGTGCCAGCAGCCGGACTAGCGGAGGCACAGATACGCAGTATTTT	CASSRTSGGTDTQYF
few	TRBV7-3	TRBJ1-1	-	TGTGCCAGCAGCTCCCGCCCCGGCAGGAACACTGAAGCTTTCTTT	CASSSRPGRNTEAFF
few	TRBV29-1	TRBJ2-1	-	TGCAGCGTTGAGTGGAATGAGCAGTTCTTC	CSVEWNEQFF
-	TRBV7-2	TRBJ2-4	TRBD1	TGTGCCAGAAGCTTTCAGGGGGCGGACATTCAGTACTTC	CARSFQGADIQYF
few	TRBV5-1	TRBJ2-3	-	TGCGCCAGCAGCCTCCAGCGGGCGAACACAGATACGCAGTATTTT	CASSLQRANTDTQYF
-	TRBV30	TRBJ2-3	-	TGTGCCTGGAGTGTAGGTGCCGGGGATACGCAGTATTTT	CAWSVGAGDTQYF
many	TRBV7-8	TRBJ2-3	-	TGTGCCAGCAGGGCCCGGACAGATACGCAGTATTTT	CASRARTDTQYF
few	TRBV27	TRBJ2-1	TRBD2	TGTGCCAGCAGTTCAACGACTAGCGGACGGTACAATGAGCAGTTCTTC	CASSSTTSGRYNEQFF
-	TRBV12-3/TRBV12-4	TRBJ2-3	-	TGTGCCAGCAGTTTTCCAGGTTGGGCAGATACGCAGTATTTT	CASSFPGWADTQYF
-	TRBV19	TRBJ2-7	TRBD1	TGTGCCAGTAGTACGGCCGGGACAGGGGTTTCCGAGCAGTACTTC	CASSTAGTGVSEQYF
-	TRBV13	TRBJ2-1	-	TGTGCCAGCAGCTTACGGGCTTTGGGATCCTACAATGAGCAGTTCTTC	CASSLRALGSYNEQFF
few	TRBV30	TRBJ2-2	-	TGTGCCTGGAGAGAGTGGGGGCTGACCGGGGAGCTGTTTTTT	CAWREWGLTGELFF
-	TRBV5-1	TRBJ2-5	-	TGCGCCAGCAGCTTGGAGGGCGGTGAGGAGACCCAGTACTTC	CASSLEGGEETQYF
few	TRBV7-2	TRBJ2-7	TRBD2	TGTGCCAGCAGCTTTGGGACTAGCGGGAGGGCTAGCTACGAGCAGTACTTC	CASSFGTSGRASYEQYF
-	TRBV5-1	TRBJ2-7	TRBD1	TGCGCCAGCAGCTTGGAAGGGACAGGGGTTGGCCGCGAGCAGTACTTC	CASSLEGTGVGREQYF
-	TRBV7-9	TRBJ1-1	-	TGTGCCAGCAGCTTAGTCGGGTCCGGCACTGAAGCTTTCTTT	CASSLVGSGTEAFF
-	TRBV2	TRBJ2-1	-	TGTGCCAGCACAGGACAGACCAATGAGCAGTTCTTC	CASTGQTNEQFF
-	TRBV2	TRBJ1-6	-	TGTGCCAGCCTCCCCCCGGGACAATATAATTCACCCCTCCACTTT	CASLPPGQYNSPLHF
-	TRBV6-5	TRBJ2-7	-	TGTGCCAGCAGTCCCACCTTGCAAGGGAGCTACGAGCAGTACTTC	CASSPTLQGSYEQYF
few	TRBV5-1	TRBJ1-2	-	TGCGCCAGCTGGTCCTTTTCCTATGGCTACACCTTC	CASWSFSYGYTF
few	TRBV7-2	TRBJ2-3	-	TGTGCCAGCAGCCAGGGGCGAGGACAAACAGATACGCAGTATTTT	CASSQGRGQTDTQYF
-	TRBV6-5	TRBJ2-3	TRBD2	TGTGCCAGCAGACCAACTAGCGCGACTAGCACAGATACGCAGTATTTT	CASRPTSATSTDTQYF
few	TRBV6-6	TRBJ2-7	TRBD2	TGTGCCAGCAGTTACGGGACTAGCGGTGAGCAGTACTTC	CASSYGTSGEQYF
many	TRBV3-1	TRBJ2-3	-	TGTGCCAGCACGGGGGGCGGCACAGATACGCAGTATTTT	CASTGGGTDTQYF
few	TRBV6-5	TRBJ1-2	TRBD1	TGTGCCAGCAGTTACTCCGGGACAGGGGGGGACTATGGCTACACCTTC	CASSYSGTGGDYGYTF
-	TRBV2	TRBJ1-5	-	TGTGCCAGCAGTGAAGTACTACCCCCTGTTTTAGATCAGCCCCAGCATTTT	CASSEVLPPVLDQPQHF
-	TRBV9	TRBJ2-7	TRBD1	TGTGCCAGCAGCCCGCGGACAGGGGTTTGGTACGAGCAGTACTTC	CASSPRTGVWYEQYF
few	TRBV7-8	TRBJ1-4	-	TGTGCCAGCAGACCTAGGGGTGGAGGGGCAACTAATGAAAAACTGTTTTTT	CASRPRGGGATNEKLFF
-	TRBV3-2	TRBJ2-7	-	TGTGCCAGCAGCCTAGAAGACATCCACGAGCAGTACTTC	CASSLEDIHEQYF
-	TRBV5-1	TRBJ1-4	-	TGCGCCAGCAGCTTGGCCGCACAGGGACCTGAAAAACTGTTTTTT	CASSLAAQGPEKLFF
many	TRBV12-3/TRBV12-4	TRBJ2-3	-	TGTGCCAGCAGTAAACAGGGTAACACAGATACGCAGTATTTT	CASSKQGNTDTQYF
few	TRBV7-9	TRBJ2-7	-	TGTGCCAGCAGCTTATCCCCTGGGGGCTCCTACGAGCAGTACTTC	CASSLSPGGSYEQYF
-	TRBV19	TRBJ2-7	-	TGTGCCAGTAGTATCGGGCCCAGGTACGAGCAGTACTTC	CASSIGPRYEQYF
many	TRBV7-8	TRBJ2-1	TRBD2	TGTGCCAGCAGCTTGCGGGGGTTGGTCTACAATGAGCAGTTCTTC	CASSLRGLVYNEQFF
-	TRBV9	TRBJ2-6	-	TGTGCCAGCAGCTTCAGCCGGACACCCGATGAACAGCACTCTGGGGCCAACGTCCTGACTTTC	CASSFSRTPDEQHSGANVLTF
few	TRBV5-5	TRBJ2-2	TRBD1	TGTGCCAGCAGCGGAGGACAGGGGGTTAGCGGGGAGCTGTTTTTT	CASSGGQGVSGELFF
-	TRBV4-3	TRBJ2-2	TRBD2	TGCGCCAGCAGCCAGAGGGGACTAGCGAGCGGGGAGCTGTTTTTT	CASSQRGLASGELFF
-	TRBV11-2	TRBJ1-6	-	TGTGCCAGCCGGGGGGGCAGGAACTATAATTCACCCCTCCACTTT	CASRGGRNYNSPLHF
-	TRBV7-2	TRBJ2-7	-	TGTGCCAGCAGCTTAGAAACGGGGCAGTACTTC	CASSLETGQYF
few	TRBV24-1	TRBJ1-5	TRBD1	TGTGCCACCAGTGAACCAGGGACAGGGCATCAGCCCCAGCATTTT	CATSEPGTGHQPQHF
few	TRBV6-5	TRBJ1-1	TRBD1	TGTGCCAGCAGTCGACAGGGATACACTGAAGCTTTCTTT	CASSRQGYTEAFF
-	TRBV4-2	TRBJ2-7	TRBD1	TGTGCCAGCAGCCAAGTTATGCAGGGGGAGGAGCAGTACTTC	CASSQVMQGEEQYF
-	TRBV7-9	TRBJ1-1	-	TGTGCCAGCATGGGCCAGGGGCCTGAAGCTTTCTTT	CASMGQGPEAFF